The TCR beta chain under discussion was sequenced for a study of Graves' ophthalmopathy and Graves' hyperthyroidism. Having ophthalmopathy, the donors showed moderate-to-severe activity, CAS ≥3 and NOSPECS ≥4, with disease lasting under 3 months. The CDR3 runs to 13 residues. CDR1 SGHAT and CDR2 FQNNGV come from the germline V gene. V lost 11 bases and J lost 8; bases outside the gene matches: 13. Transcripts of RNA were the source for amplifying TCR beta CDR3 regions. A first-round RT-PCR used HTBI primers, followed by a second-round multiplex PCR. Each CDR3 protein gets one entry after TCRdb re-called the multiplex PCR reads with MiXCR. Altogether some 750,000 distinct CDR3 sequences are present, around 40% being singletons, with the ten largest covering approximately 43%.

The chain links TRBV11-2 to TRBJ1-2; 8 bases agree with TRBD1. The sequenced sample consisted of peripheral blood. This TCR came from an adult man with Graves' ophthalmopathy. The CDR3 reads CACLSAGGDGYTF. The CDR3 DNA reads as TGTGCCTGCCTCAGCGCAGGGGGCGACGGCTACACCTTC.